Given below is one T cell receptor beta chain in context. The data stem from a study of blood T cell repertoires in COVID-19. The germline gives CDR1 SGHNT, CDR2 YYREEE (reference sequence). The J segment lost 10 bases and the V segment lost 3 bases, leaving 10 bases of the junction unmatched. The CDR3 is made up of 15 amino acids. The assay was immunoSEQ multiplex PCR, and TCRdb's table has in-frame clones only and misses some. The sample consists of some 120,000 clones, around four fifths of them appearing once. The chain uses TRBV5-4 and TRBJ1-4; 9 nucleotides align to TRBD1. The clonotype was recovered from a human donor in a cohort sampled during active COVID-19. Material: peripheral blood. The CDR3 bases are TGTGCCAGCAGCTCAACCGGGACAGGGTATGGAAAACTGTTTTTT. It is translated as CASSSTGTGYGKLFF.